This T cell receptor (beta chain) stems from a study of cytomegalovirus exposure and HLA in healthy donors. Study-wide findings and caveats: Later analysis identified 15,000 to 20,000 TCR beta sequences associated with HLA alleles, using a false discovery rate threshold of 0.05. The authors enumerated 164 TCR beta chains as linked to cytomegalovirus. Several V segments, TRBV6-2 and TRBV6-3 among them, could not be told apart and were dropped.

Trimming took off 1 base at V and 8 bases at J, with 12 bases between the two ends. Per germline, CDR1 SEHNR and CDR2 FQNEAQ (reference sequence). The CDR3 is 14 amino acids. The PCR contained 60 Vbeta and 13 Jbeta primers. The protocol was immunoSEQ multiplex PCR, while the TCRdb copy is restricted to in-frame clones and leaves out a portion. The sample lists roughly 180,000 clones; around 80% were seen once. On this clone itself: Its cognate antigen is unknown.

V usage is TRBV7-9 and J usage is TRBJ2-1; the D gene is possibly TRBD2 (5 bases). Sequencing was carried out using PBMCs. This clonotype originated in a woman between 25 and 40 years old in good health and CMV-seronegative. CDR3 DNA: TGTGCCAGCAGCTTAGTTGGAGGTGGCGATGAGCAGTTCTTC. It encodes CASSLVGGGDEQFF.